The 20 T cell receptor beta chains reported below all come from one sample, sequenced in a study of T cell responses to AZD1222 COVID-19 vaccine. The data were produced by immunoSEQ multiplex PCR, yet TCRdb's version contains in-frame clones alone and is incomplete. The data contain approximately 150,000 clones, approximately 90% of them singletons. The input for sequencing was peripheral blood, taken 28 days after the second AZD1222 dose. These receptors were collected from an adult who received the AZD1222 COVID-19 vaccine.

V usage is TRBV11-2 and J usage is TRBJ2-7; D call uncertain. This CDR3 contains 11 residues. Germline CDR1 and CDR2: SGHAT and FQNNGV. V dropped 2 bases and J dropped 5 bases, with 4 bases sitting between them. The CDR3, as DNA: TGTGCCAGCAGCTTAATCCACGAGCAGTACTTC. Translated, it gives CASSLIHEQYF.

The CDR3 nucleotides are TGTGCCACCCTGACCGGGGGGAGTTTCGCTGAAGCTTTCTTT. Its translation is CATLTGGSFAEAFF. V is TRBV10-3 and J is TRBJ1-1; D might be TRBD1 (5 bases). The CDR3 runs 14 residues. With 10 bases removed from V and 6 bases from J, the gap between germline ends came to 21 bases. The germline gives CDR1 ENHRY, CDR2 SYGVKD.

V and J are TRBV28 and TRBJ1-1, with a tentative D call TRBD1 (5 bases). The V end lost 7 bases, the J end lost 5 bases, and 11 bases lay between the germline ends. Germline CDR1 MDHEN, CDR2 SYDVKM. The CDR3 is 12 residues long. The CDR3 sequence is CASTRWGTEAFF. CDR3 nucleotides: TGTGCCAGCACCAGGTGGGGGACTGAAGCTTTCTTT.

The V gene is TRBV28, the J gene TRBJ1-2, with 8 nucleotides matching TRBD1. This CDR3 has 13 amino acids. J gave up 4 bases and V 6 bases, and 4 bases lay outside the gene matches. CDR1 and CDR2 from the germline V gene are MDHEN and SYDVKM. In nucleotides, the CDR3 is TGTGCCAGCAGGGAAGGACAGGGCTATGGCTACACCTTC. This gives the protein CASREGQGYGYTF.

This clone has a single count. The CDR3 is CASSQGGGRGANVLTF. As DNA, the CDR3 is TGTGCCAGCAGCCAAGGAGGGGGGAGAGGGGCCAACGTCCTGACTTTC. The chain links TRBV14 to TRBJ2-6; D might be TRBD1 or TRBD2, each matching 6 bases. CDR1 is SGHDN and CDR2 is FVKESK in the germline V gene. Trimming shortened V by 1 base and J by 4 bases, and 11 bases separated the two germline ends. The CDR3 extends over 16 amino acids.

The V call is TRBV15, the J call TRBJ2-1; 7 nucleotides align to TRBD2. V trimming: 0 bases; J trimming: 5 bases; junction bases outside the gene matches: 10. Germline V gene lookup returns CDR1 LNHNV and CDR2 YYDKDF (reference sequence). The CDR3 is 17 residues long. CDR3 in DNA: TGTGCCACCAGCAGAGAGGGTTCGTGGGAGGGAAACAATGAGCAGTTCTTC. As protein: CATSREGSWEGNNEQFF.

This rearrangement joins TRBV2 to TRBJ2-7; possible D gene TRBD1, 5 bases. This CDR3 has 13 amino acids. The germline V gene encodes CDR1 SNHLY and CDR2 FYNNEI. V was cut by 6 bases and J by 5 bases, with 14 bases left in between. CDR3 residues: CASRDTEAHEQYF. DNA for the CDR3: TGTGCCAGCAGGGACACTGAGGCCCACGAGCAGTACTTC.

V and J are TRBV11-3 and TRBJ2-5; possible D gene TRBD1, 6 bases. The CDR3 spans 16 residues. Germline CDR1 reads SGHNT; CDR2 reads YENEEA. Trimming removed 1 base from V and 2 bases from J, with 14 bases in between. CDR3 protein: CASSLGQDSKQETQYF. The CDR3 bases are TGTGCCAGCAGCTTAGGTCAGGACAGCAAACAAGAGACCCAGTACTTC. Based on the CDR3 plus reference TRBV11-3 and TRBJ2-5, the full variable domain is EAGVVQSPRYKIIEKKQPVAFWCNPISGHNTLYWYLQNLGQGPELLIRYENEEAVDDSQLPKDRFSAERLKGVDSTLKIQPAELGDSAVYLCASSLGQDSKQETQYFGPGTRLLVL.

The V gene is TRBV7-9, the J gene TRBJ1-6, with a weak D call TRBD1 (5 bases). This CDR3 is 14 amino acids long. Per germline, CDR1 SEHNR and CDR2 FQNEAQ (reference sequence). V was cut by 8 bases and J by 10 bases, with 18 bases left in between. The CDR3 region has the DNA TGTGCCAGCGGGGATGGGGGGGGTTTCTCACCCCTCCACTTT. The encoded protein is CASGDGGGFSPLHF. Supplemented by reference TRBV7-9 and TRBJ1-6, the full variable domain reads DTGVSQNPRHKITKRGQNVTFRCDPISEHNRLYWYRQTLGQGPEFLTYFQNEAQLEKSRLLSDRFSAERPKGSFSTLEIQRTEQGDSAMYLCASGDGGGFSPLHFGNGTRLTVT.

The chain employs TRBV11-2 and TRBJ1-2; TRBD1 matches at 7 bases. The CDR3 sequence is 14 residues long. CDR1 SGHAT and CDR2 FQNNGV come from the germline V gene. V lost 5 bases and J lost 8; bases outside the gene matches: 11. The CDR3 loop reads CASSPYRGQLGYTF. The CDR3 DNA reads TGTGCCAGCAGCCCGTACCGGGGACAGCTCGGCTACACCTTC.

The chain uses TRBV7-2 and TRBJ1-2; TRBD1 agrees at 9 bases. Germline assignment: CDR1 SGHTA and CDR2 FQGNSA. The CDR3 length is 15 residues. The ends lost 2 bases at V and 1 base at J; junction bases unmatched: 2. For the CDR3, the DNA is TGTGCCAGCAGCTTATGGGGACAGGGTAACTATGGCTACACCTTC. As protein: CASSLWGQGNYGYTF.

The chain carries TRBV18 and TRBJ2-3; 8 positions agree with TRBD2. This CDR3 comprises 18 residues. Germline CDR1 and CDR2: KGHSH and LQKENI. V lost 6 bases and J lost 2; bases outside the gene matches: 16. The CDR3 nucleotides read TGTGCCAGCTCTCTCAAGACCCTCACTAGCGGTTTCACAGATACGCAGTATTTT. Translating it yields CASSLKTLTSGFTDTQYF.

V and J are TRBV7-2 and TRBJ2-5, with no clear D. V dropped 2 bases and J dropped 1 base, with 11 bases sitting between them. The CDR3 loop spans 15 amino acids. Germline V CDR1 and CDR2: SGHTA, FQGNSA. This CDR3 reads CASSLQPGFQETQYF. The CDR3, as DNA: TGTGCCAGCAGCTTACAGCCCGGGTTCCAAGAGACCCAGTACTTC. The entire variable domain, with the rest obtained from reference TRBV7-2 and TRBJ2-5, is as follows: GAGVSQSPSNKVTEKGKDVELRCDPISGHTALYWYRQSLGQGLEFLIYFQGNSAPDKSGLPSDRFSAERTGGSVSTLTIQRTQQEDSAVYLCASSLQPGFQETQYFGPGTRLLVL.

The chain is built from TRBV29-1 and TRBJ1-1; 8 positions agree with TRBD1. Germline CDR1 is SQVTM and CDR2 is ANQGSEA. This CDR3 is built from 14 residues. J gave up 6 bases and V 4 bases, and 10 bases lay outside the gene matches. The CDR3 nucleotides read TGCAGCGTTGCAGGGGGCACAGTCGGGGCTGAAGCTTTCTTT. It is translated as CSVAGGTVGAEAFF. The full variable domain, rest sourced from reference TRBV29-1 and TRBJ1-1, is SAVISQKPSRDICQRGTSLTIQCQVDSQVTMMFWYRQQPGQSLTLIATANQGSEATYESGFVIDKFPISRPNLTFSTLTVSNMSPEDSSIYLCSVAGGTVGAEAFFGQGTRLTVV.

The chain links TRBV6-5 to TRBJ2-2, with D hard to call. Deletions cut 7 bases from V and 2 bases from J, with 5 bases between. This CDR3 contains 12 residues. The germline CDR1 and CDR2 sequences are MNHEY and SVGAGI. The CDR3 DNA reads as TGTGCCAGCACGGACAACACCGGGGAGCTGTTTTTT. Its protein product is CASTDNTGELFF.

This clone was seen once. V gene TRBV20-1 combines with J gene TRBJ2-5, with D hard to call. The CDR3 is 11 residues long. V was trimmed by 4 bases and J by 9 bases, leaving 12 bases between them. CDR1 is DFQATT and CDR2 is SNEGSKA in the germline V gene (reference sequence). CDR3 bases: TGCAGTGCTAACACCGTGGTGGCCCAGTACTTC. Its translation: CSANTVVAQYF.

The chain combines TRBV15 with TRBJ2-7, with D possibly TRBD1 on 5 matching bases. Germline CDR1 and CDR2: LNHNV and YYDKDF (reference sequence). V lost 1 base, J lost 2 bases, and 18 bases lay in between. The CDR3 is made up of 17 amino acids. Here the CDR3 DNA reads TGTGCCACCAGCAGAGCTTCAATGAGACAGTTCACCTACGAGCAGTACTTC. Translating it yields CATSRASMRQFTYEQYF.

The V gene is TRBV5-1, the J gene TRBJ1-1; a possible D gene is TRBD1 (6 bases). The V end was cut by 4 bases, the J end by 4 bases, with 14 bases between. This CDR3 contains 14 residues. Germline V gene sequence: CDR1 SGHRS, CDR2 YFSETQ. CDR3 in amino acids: CASSPQGLSTEAFF. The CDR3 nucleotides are TGCGCCAGCAGCCCACAGGGTTTGAGCACTGAAGCTTTCTTT.

The CDR3 sequence: CASSPSYTDTQYF. The CDR3 DNA reads as TGTGCCAGCAGCCCATCATACACAGATACGCAGTATTTT. The chain carries TRBV7-2 and TRBJ2-3, with D unresolved. The V and J ends lost 5 bases and 2 bases respectively, with 8 bases between them. The CDR3 covers 13 residues. CDR1 and CDR2 from the germline V gene are SGHTA and FQGNSA.

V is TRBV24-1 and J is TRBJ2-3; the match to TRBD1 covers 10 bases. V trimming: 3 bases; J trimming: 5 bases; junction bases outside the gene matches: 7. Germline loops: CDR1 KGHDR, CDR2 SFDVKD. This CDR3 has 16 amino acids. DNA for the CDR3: TGTGCCACCAGTGATACCGGGACAGGGGACCGAGATACGCAGTATTTT. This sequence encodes CATSDTGTGDRDTQYF.